Shown below are 23 T cell receptor beta chains from a single sample sequenced in a study of cytomegalovirus exposure and HLA in healthy donors. The PCR employed 60 Vbeta primers together with 13 Jbeta primers. Only in-frame clones appear in the TCRdb table, and some are missing; sequencing was by immunoSEQ multiplex PCR. Here the sample spans about 160,000 clones, roughly four fifths being singletons. What was sequenced was PBMCs. The receptors originated from a woman aged 18-35 years in good health and CMV-seronegative.

The count of this clone is one. V is TRBV11-2 and J is TRBJ2-2; 14 positions agree with TRBD2. V was clipped by 4 bases and J by 4 bases; unmatched bases: 2. The germline gives CDR1 SGHAT, CDR2 FQNNGV. The CDR3 sequence is 16 residues long. The CDR3 DNA reads as TGTGCCAGCAGCTGGACTAGCGGGGGGACCACCGGGGAGCTGTTTTTT. Translated, it gives CASSWTSGGTTGELFF.

Only a few counts were recorded for this clone. The gene calls are TRBV21-1 and TRBJ1-2; TRBD1, the D gene given by the table, was not confirmed from the DNA. TRBV21-1 is marked as a pseudogene. This CDR3 region has 15 residues. CDR3 sequence (DNA): TGTGCCAGCAGCTCATCAGGGGGTTTTAACTATGGCTACACCTTC. Protein product: CASSSSGGFNYGYTF.

The chain is built from TRBV6-1 and TRBJ2-5; 8 bases map to TRBD1. The CDR3 consists of 15 residues. V shed 5 bases, J shed 4 bases, and the junction held 9 bases outside the gene matches. Germline V gene data show CDR1 as MNHNS and CDR2 as SASEGT. The CDR3 sequence is CASSPTGVLGETQYF. The CDR3 DNA sequence: TGTGCCAGCAGTCCGACAGGGGTTTTGGGAGAGACCCAGTACTTC.

The chain uses TRBV5-1 and TRBJ2-7; the D gene is possibly TRBD2 (5 bases). The CDR3 loop spans 15 amino acids. CDR1 SGHRS and CDR2 YFSETQ come from the germline V gene. Trimming left V 0 bases short and J 6 bases short, with 16 bases between. Here the CDR3 DNA reads TGCGCCAGCAGCTTGGTCCCGGGGAACGATCGCGAGCAGTACTTC. Translation gives CASSLVPGNDREQYF.

The V gene is TRBV18, the J gene TRBJ1-1, with D unclear. CDR1 is KGHSH, CDR2 LQKENI, per germline. With 3 bases removed from V and 6 bases from J, the gap between germline ends came to 11 bases. This CDR3 spans 13 amino acids. CDR3 protein: CASSPAPGAEAFF. CDR3 nucleotides: TGTGCCAGCTCACCTGCCCCGGGAGCTGAAGCTTTCTTT.

The rearrangement joins TRBV5-1 to TRBJ2-3; the D is unclear. Germline assignment: CDR1 SGHRS and CDR2 YFSETQ. The CDR3 has 12 residues. The V gene lost 4 bases and the J gene lost 1 base, with 4 bases spanning the gap. CDR3 bases: TGCGCCAGCAGCCCCGGCACAGATACGCAGTATTTT. Its protein is CASSPGTDTQYF.

J is TRBJ1-4 and V is TRBV19; tentatively, D is TRBD1 (5 bases). Between the trimmed V and J ends, which lost 5 bases and 4 bases, there was a span of 11 bases. The CDR3 has 14 residues. Germline V CDR1 and CDR2: LNHDA, SQIVND (reference sequence). In DNA form, the CDR3 reads TGTGCCAGTAGTTCAGGGCTACTTAATGAAAAACTGTTTTTT. Its protein is CASSSGLLNEKLFF.

The rearrangement links TRBV2 to TRBJ1-1; 7 nucleotides agree with TRBD1. This CDR3 spans 14 amino acids. The trim removed 5 bases at V and 0 bases at J, leaving 3 bases unmatched. Germline V gives CDR1 SNHLY, CDR2 FYNNEI. For the CDR3, the DNA is TGTGCCAGCAGTCACAGGGGATTGAACACTGAAGCTTTCTTT. Protein sequence: CASSHRGLNTEAFF.

The chain recombines TRBV6-5 with TRBJ1-6, with 7 bases that match TRBD1. The V and J ends lost 3 bases and 7 bases, in that order; junction bases with no gene match: 6. CDR3 length: 15 amino acids. CDR1 is MNHEY, CDR2 SVGAGI, per germline. CDR3 DNA: TGTGCCAGCAGTTATCAGGACAGGTCAAATTCACCCCTCCACTTT. Its protein product is CASSYQDRSNSPLHF.

This clone was detected only a few times. This sequence joins TRBV5-4 and TRBJ1-1; weak D call: TRBD1 (5 bases). Deletions cut 4 bases from V and 4 bases from J, with 23 bases between. From germline, CDR1 is SGHNT and CDR2 YYREEE (reference sequence). The CDR3 is made up of 17 amino acids. The CDR3 bases are TGTGCCAGCAGCCAAGATTCATCAGGAACCGGGGGCACTGAAGCTTTCTTT. It encodes CASSQDSSGTGGTEAFF. The full variable domain, in which reference TRBV5-4 and TRBJ1-1 provide the parts outside the CDR3, is ETGVTQSPTHLIKTRGQQVTLRCSSQSGHNTVSWYQQALGQGPQFIFQYYREEENGRGNFPPRFSGLQFPNYSSELNVNALELDDSALYLCASSQDSSGTGGTEAFFGQGTRLTVV.

This clone was found once. The chain combines TRBV7-6 with TRBJ2-1, with D possibly matching TRBD2 (6 bases). Germline V gene lookup returns CDR1 SGHVS and CDR2 FNYEAQ. V dropped 0 bases and J dropped 4 bases, with 19 bases sitting between them. CDR3 length: 18 residues. The CDR3 loop is CASSLAVVGGLRYNEQFF. For the CDR3, the DNA is TGTGCCAGCAGCTTAGCCGTCGTGGGGGGATTACGATACAATGAGCAGTTCTTC.

V gene TRBV2 combines with J gene TRBJ1-1; 8 nucleotides line up with TRBD1. J gave up 4 bases and V 4 bases, and 20 bases lay outside the gene matches. The CDR3 contains 19 residues. Per germline, CDR1 SNHLY and CDR2 FYNNEI. The CDR3: CASSGPTGATNRGSTEAFF. The CDR3 nucleotides are TGTGCCAGCAGTGGGCCGACAGGGGCCACGAACAGAGGGAGCACTGAAGCTTTCTTT.

J is TRBJ2-7 and V is TRBV29-1; D is perhaps TRBD2 (6 bases). V was pared by 4 bases and J by 0 bases, with 16 bases between. This CDR3 is 15 amino acids long. Germline V CDR1 and CDR2: SQVTM, ANQGSEA. CDR3 sequence: CSVGIPAGISYEQYF. The DNA for the CDR3 is TGCAGCGTTGGCATCCCCGCGGGAATCTCCTACGAGCAGTACTTC.

The chain recombines TRBV11-3 with TRBJ1-3; possibly TRBD1 for D (6 bases). The CDR3 is made up of 17 amino acids. Trimming cost V 4 bases and J 3 bases, with 19 bases left between them. Germline V gene lookup returns CDR1 SGHNT and CDR2 YENEEA. CDR3 in DNA: TGTGCCAGCAGCTCTTACCAACAGGGTGTAGGTGGAAACACCATATATTTT. Protein product: CASSSYQQGVGGNTIYF.

CDR3 DNA sequence: TGTGCCAGCAGACAACCAGGGGGATACTATGGCTACACCTTC. Encoded protein: CASRQPGGYYGYTF. V is TRBV28 and J is TRBJ1-2; 7 nucleotides align to TRBD1. Trimming removed 6 bases from V and 3 bases from J; junction bases left unmatched: 7. This CDR3 region has 14 residues. The germline V gene encodes CDR1 MDHEN and CDR2 SYDVKM.

The chain couples TRBV5-6 to TRBJ2-1; possible D gene TRBD1, 6 bases. The germline CDR1 and CDR2 sequences are SGHDT and YYEEEE. Trimming shortened V by 0 bases and J by 8 bases, and 12 bases separated the two germline ends. CDR3 length equals 14 residues. The CDR3 spells CASSLGNRVDEQFF. CDR3 coding DNA: TGTGCCAGCAGCTTGGGGAACAGGGTAGATGAGCAGTTCTTC.

The rearrangement links TRBV6-5 to TRBJ1-1, with 10 bases lining up with TRBD1. V shed 4 bases and J 10 bases; nucleotides not matched to a gene: 3. The germline gives CDR1 MNHEY, CDR2 SVGAGI. This CDR3 spans 12 amino acids. In DNA form, the CDR3 reads TGTGCCAGCAGTTCCGGACAGGGGGGAGCTTTCTTT. Its translation: CASSSGQGGAFF.

About this clone itself: Other DNA sequences of this sample code for an identical CDR3. As DNA, the CDR3 is TGTGCCAGCTCCCGCTCCTACGAGCAGTACTTC. Its protein is CASSRSYEQYF. V and J are TRBV6-1 and TRBJ2-7; D remains unclear. Trimming cost V 8 bases and J 0 bases, with 5 bases left between them. CDR1 and CDR2 (germline): MNHNS, SASEGT. The CDR3 spans 11 residues.

This clone turned up a few times. The chain recombines TRBV4-1 with TRBJ1-1; 7 bases line up with TRBD1. V shed 1 base and J 1 base; nucleotides not matched to a gene: 0. CDR3 size: 14 residues. Germline values: CDR1 MGHRA, CDR2 YSYEKL. The CDR3 is CASSQGQGNTEAFF. The CDR3 bases are TGCGCCAGCAGCCAAGGACAGGGGAACACTGAAGCTTTCTTT.

The V and J genes are TRBV28 and TRBJ2-2, with D perhaps matching TRBD1 (6 bases). Germline V gene data show CDR1 as MDHEN and CDR2 as SYDVKM. V lost 3 bases and J lost 7, with 24 bases in between. The CDR3 is made up of 18 amino acids. CDR3 sequence (DNA): TGTGCCAGCAGTTTGTTATTCTCGGGACAAGGTGCTGGCGGGGAGCTGTTTTTT. It is translated as CASSLLFSGQGAGGELFF.

The rearrangement uses TRBV18 and TRBJ2-1; D remains unclear. V shed 3 bases and J shed 2 bases, with 5 bases lying between them. Germline values: CDR1 KGHSH, CDR2 LQKENI. CDR3 length: 13 amino acids. CDR3 coding DNA: TGTGCCAGCTCACCCCAGACCTACAATGAGCAGTTCTTC. Its protein product is CASSPQTYNEQFF.

This rearrangement joins TRBV6-5 to TRBJ1-2; D gene ambiguous. V was pared by 0 bases and J by 4 bases, with 6 bases between. The germline V gene has CDR1 MNHEY and CDR2 SVGAGI. The CDR3 length is 13 residues. CDR3 loop: CASSYSRAYGYTF. CDR3 bases: TGTGCCAGCAGTTACTCCCGAGCCTATGGCTACACCTTC.

This sequence joins TRBV5-5 and TRBJ1-2; TRBD1 might be the D (6 bases). Germline V lookup: CDR1 SGHKS, CDR2 YYEKEE (reference sequence). Trimming left V 4 bases short and J 2 bases short, with 18 bases between. The CDR3 runs to 16 residues. The CDR3 DNA reads TGTGCCAGCAGCAGAAACCCGGACAGTCCAAACTATGGCTACACCTTC. Translation gives CASSRNPDSPNYGYTF.